This T cell receptor beta chain was captured by sequencing in a study of blood T cell repertoires in COVID-19 (dated by TCRdb to the early 2020s). Regarding the study in general: The collaborator samples originated in the United States, Italy and Spain and spanned the acute and convalescent phases of COVID-19. The prospective study material was composed of cDNA or gDNA derived from T cells, B-cell-depleted T cells, or PBMCs. The dataset comprised deeply sampled blood TCRbeta repertoires from subjects exposed to, actively infected with, or recovered from COVID-19. A freely available public database, intended as a resource for researchers studying the immune response to SARS-CoV-2, is where the repertoires were released. Samples came from the ongoing ImmuneRACE study (first 160 participants) plus 1,254 subjects from 6 global collaborators. A de-identified subject ID, COVID-19 status, age in years and sex were almost always included in the sample metadata. Where available, HLA class I and class II types were obtained from metadata supplied by the sample provider rather than from assay-based typing.

From cysteine to phenylalanine, the CDR3 is 19 amino acids long. CDR3 DNA is the only sequence kept; it has 57 bases, read in frame from the first base. CDR1 and CDR2 were assigned from the germline V gene (reference sequence) as SEHNR and FQNEAQ. Trimming removed 3 bases from V and 3 bases from J; the gene matches leave 16 bases unexplained. One collaborating source in Seattle enrolled patients while the patients were actively infected and followed the patients over time throughout the course of disease. Each collaborating institution followed its own protocols to collect whole blood in K2EDTA tubes. For TCRbeta analysis, collaborators shipped samples in one of three forms: frozen whole blood, isolated PBMCs, or DNA extracted from either of those sample types. TCRbeta CDR3 regions were amplified from genomic DNA using the immunoSEQ Assay, a bias-controlled multiplex PCR. Per the authors' processing: The number of nucleated cells in each sample was estimated from the amplification of reference gene primers within the assay. Sequence reads were collapsed and filtered to measure the absolute abundance of every unique TCRbeta CDR3 rearrangement. For each sample, productive Simpson clonality was calculated as the square root of Simpson's diversity index across productive rearrangements. TCRdb provides this immuneACCESS table in a form limited to in-frame rearrangements. Some clones are lacking; in checked studies, under half of them reflect an unresolved V gene, and why the rest are absent is not known. D and trimming were read from the DNA, whereas the V and J calls and clone size are those reported in that table. Present in this sample are under 200,000 clones, more than 75% of which were seen just once. Roughly 0.58% of the sample belongs to the ten largest clones.

Turning to this clone: No cognate antigen has been identified for it. The input lacks base qualities; no much larger clone sits a single base away.

What the authors observed across the whole study: Clinical and demographic metadata were provided uncurated, with the amount varying by source and participant.

The clonotype comes from a man in his fifties or sixties with COVID-19, enrolled during active disease. The rearranged segments are TRBV7-9 and TRBJ1-2; 10 central bases correspond to TRBD1. Sequencing was carried out using peripheral blood. The encoded CDR3 is CASSFRVSRDRGEDYGYTF. The nucleotides are TGTGCCAGCAGCTTTAGGGTATCCCGGGACAGGGGTGAGGACTATGGCTACACCTTC. Extended through the reference TRBV7-9 and TRBJ1-2 proteins, this CDR3 yields the full variable domain: DTGVSQNPRHKITKRGQNVTFRCDPISEHNRLYWYRQTLGQGPEFLTYFQNEAQLEKSRLLSDRFSAERPKGSFSTLEIQRTEQGDSAMYLCASSFRVSRDRGEDYGYTFGSGTRLTVV.